The entry below describes one T cell receptor (beta chain). Its antigen is as yet unknown. The record originates from a study of T cell responses to AZD1222 COVID-19 vaccine. Overall study results and limits: Of spike-specific TCRs, nearly half reportedly target regions left unmutated in variants.

Trimming left V 0 bases short and J 2 bases short, with 6 bases between. The germline V gene has CDR1 SEHNR and CDR2 FQNEAQ (reference sequence). This CDR3 has 14 residues. Libraries were prepared by immunoSEQ multiplex PCR; TCRdb keeps only in-frame clonotypes and omits some of them. Among 150,000 to 200,000 clones listed, roughly 94% were seen once. The rearrangement joins TRBV7-9 to TRBJ2-3; no clear D. Sequencing was performed on peripheral blood, taken 28 days after the second AZD1222 dose. The TCR sequence derives from an adult who received the AZD1222 COVID-19 vaccine. CDR3 in amino acids: CASSLAKSTDTQYF. The CDR3 region has the DNA TGTGCCAGCAGCTTAGCGAAGTCCACAGATACGCAGTATTTT.